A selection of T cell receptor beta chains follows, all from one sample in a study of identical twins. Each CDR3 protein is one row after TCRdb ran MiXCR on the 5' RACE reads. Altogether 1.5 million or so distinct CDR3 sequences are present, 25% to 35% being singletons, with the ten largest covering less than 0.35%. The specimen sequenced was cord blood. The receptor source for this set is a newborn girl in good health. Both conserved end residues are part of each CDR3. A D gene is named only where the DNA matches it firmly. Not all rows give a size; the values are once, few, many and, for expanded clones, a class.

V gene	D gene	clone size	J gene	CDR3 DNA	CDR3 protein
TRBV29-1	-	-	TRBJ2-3	TGCAGCGTGGGTGAAGGCACAGATACGCAGTATTTT	CSVGEGTDTQYF
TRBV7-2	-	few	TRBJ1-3	TGTGCCAGCAGCTTAGAGGGGGGAGGAAACACCATATATTTT	CASSLEGGGNTIYF
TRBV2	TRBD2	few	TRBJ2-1	TGTGCCAGCACTAGCGGGGGCCGCGACCTGTACAATGAGCAGTTCTTC	CASTSGGRDLYNEQFF
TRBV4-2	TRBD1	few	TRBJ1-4	TGTGCCAGCAGCCCCCCGATGCCCGGGACAGGGGATGAAAAACTGTTTTTT	CASSPPMPGTGDEKLFF
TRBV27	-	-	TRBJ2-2	TGTGCCAGCAGTTTAGGCGTTCCGAACACCGGGGAGCTGTTTTTT	CASSLGVPNTGELFF
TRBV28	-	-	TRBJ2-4	TGTGCCAGCAGTTTGGGTAGCGACCTAGCCAAAAACATTCAGTACTTC	CASSLGSDLAKNIQYF
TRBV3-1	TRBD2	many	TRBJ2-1	TGTGCCAGCAGCCAAGATCGAGGACTAGCGGGGTACAATGAGCAGTTCTTC	CASSQDRGLAGYNEQFF
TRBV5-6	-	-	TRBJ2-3	TGTGCCAGCAGAGAGGGGGGGCAGACGCAGTATTTT	CASREGGQTQYF
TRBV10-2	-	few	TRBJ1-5	TGCGCCAGCAGCGGCAGTTTTAGCAATCAGCCCCAGCATTTT	CASSGSFSNQPQHF
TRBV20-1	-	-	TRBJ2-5	TGCAGTGCCCCTGGCGGGGCTAGTGAGACCCAGTACTTC	CSAPGGASETQYF
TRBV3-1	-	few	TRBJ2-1	TGTGCCAGCGGGGACCTTTGGAATGAGCAGTTCTTC	CASGDLWNEQFF
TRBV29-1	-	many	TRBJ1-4	TGCAGCGTTGAGTGGGATGAAAAACTGTTTTTT	CSVEWDEKLFF
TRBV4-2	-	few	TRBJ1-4	TGTGCCAGCAGCTCTTACAGGGAGGGGGCAACTAATGAAAAACTGTTTTTT	CASSSYREGATNEKLFF
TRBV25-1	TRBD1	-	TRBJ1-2	TGTGCCAGCAGTGAATCCCTCCTTACAGGGGGCCGTGGCCACACCTTC	CASSESLLTGGRGHTF
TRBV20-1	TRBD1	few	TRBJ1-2	TGCAGTGCTAGAGGGGGACAGGCTAACTATGGCTACACCTTC	CSARGGQANYGYTF
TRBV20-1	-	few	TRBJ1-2	TGCAGTGCTAGGCCCGATCAGGGTCACTATGGCTACACCTTC	CSARPDQGHYGYTF
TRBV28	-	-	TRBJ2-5	TGTGCCAGCAGTTTCTCTCAGGGGATAGAGACCCAGTACTTC	CASSFSQGIETQYF
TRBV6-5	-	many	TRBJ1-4	TGTGCCAGCAGTCTTGAACAGGGCGTAAAACTGTTTTTT	CASSLEQGVKLFF
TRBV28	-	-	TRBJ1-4	TGTGCCAGCAGTCCCCCGACAGCCTCAAATGAAAAACTGTTTTTT	CASSPPTASNEKLFF
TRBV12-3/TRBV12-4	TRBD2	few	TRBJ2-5	TGTGCCAGCAGTTTAGGGGAGGGACTTCAACAAGAGACCCAGTACTTC	CASSLGEGLQQETQYF
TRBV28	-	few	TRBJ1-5	TGTGCCAGCAGTTTGGCCGGGGAGGGCAATCAGCCCCAGCATTTT	CASSLAGEGNQPQHF
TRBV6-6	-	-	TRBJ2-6	TGTGCCAGCAGTTATATTGTAGTGGGGGCTGGGGCCAACGTCCTGACTTTC	CASSYIVVGAGANVLTF
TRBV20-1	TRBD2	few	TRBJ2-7	TGCAGTGCTAGAGAGCTAGCGGGGGGGCACGAGCAGTACTTC	CSARELAGGHEQYF
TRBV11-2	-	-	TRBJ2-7	TGTGCCAGCAGCTTAGTTGGCCAGGCGTCCTGCGAGCAGTACTTC	CASSLVGQASCEQYF
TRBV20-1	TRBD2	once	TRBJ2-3	TGCAGTGCTATCCGACTAGCGGGGTACACAGATACGCAGTATTTT	CSAIRLAGYTDTQYF
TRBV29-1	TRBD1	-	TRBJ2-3	TGCAGCGTTGAAGCCTGGGACAGGGTCACAGATACGCAGTATTTT	CSVEAWDRVTDTQYF
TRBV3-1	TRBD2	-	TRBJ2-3	TGTGCCAGCAGCCCGGGACTAGCCTGGAGGACAGATACGCAGTATTTT	CASSPGLAWRTDTQYF
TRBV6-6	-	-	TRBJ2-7	TGTGCCAGCAGTTACTCCTCGGGCCACGAGCAGTACTTC	CASSYSSGHEQYF
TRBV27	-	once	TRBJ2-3	TGTGCCAGCAGTCTACGATCAACACCAGATACGCAGTATTTT	CASSLRSTPDTQYF
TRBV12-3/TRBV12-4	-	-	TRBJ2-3	TGTGCCAGCACCCCTGGGGGAGGAGATACGCAGTATTTT	CASTPGGGDTQYF
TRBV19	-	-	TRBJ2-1	TGTGCCAGTAGTATCCTCCATTCCAATGAGCAGTTCTTC	CASSILHSNEQFF
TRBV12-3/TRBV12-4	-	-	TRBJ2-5	TGTGCCAGCAGTTTGACCCAGCGGTTGGAGACCCAGTACTTC	CASSLTQRLETQYF
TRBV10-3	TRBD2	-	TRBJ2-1	TGTGCCATCAGTGACGGGACTAGCGGGGGGGCCGAGCAGTTCTTC	CAISDGTSGGAEQFF